This TCR beta chain was captured in a study of blood T cell repertoires in COVID-19. The authors' processing: How many nucleated cells were present was estimated from reference gene primer amplification. Method: immunoSEQ multiplex PCR; TCRdb's copy keeps in-frame clones and lacks some. Clone size and V and J calls were adopted from that table, with D and trimming inferred from the DNA. The sample shows 310,000 or so clones, approximately 86% of them seen only once. V gave up 4 bases and J gave up 0 bases, with 6 bases separating them. The length of the CDR3 is 13 residues. The germline CDR1 and CDR2 sequences are SGHTA and FQGNSA.

The sample taken for sequencing was peripheral blood. The chain employs TRBV7-2 and TRBJ1-1, with D hard to call. This clonotype was obtained from a woman in her forties or fifties who had recovered from COVID-19. In nucleotides, the CDR3 is TGTGCCAGCAGCTCCCCAGTGAACACTGAAGCTTTCTTT. Its translation: CASSSPVNTEAFF.